A single sample is the source of the 2 T cell receptor beta chains below, sequenced in a study of human T cells and chemical hapten exposure. TCRdb called the RACE reads again in MiXCR, with one record for every CDR3 protein. The table records tens of thousands of distinct CDR3 sequences, 9.5% of them present only once. The sample's time point: patch test 3, about 24 weeks after DPC sensitization. Treatment described: therapeutic diphenylcyclopropenone sensitization with weekly scalp DPC. Whole blood, unfractionated, served as the material for total RNA extraction. The sequences come from whole blood, collected in connection with sensitization to the hapten diphenylcyclopropenone (DPC). Receptor source: a man aged 50-59 years with alopecia areata. Some clones in this sample may be carry-over from other donors' samples.

At least ten counts were recorded for this clonotype. J is TRBJ1-3 and V is TRBV20-1, with 7 bases fitting TRBD1. Trimming cost V 1 base and J 5 bases; bases outside gene matches: 17. Looked up from germline, CDR1 is DFQATT and CDR2 is SNEGSKA (reference sequence). The CDR3 totals 18 residues. The CDR3 protein is CSARALTGTKTDRNTIYF. In nucleotides, the CDR3 is TGCAGTGCTAGAGCTCTGACAGGGACCAAGACCGATAGAAACACCATATATTTT.

This clonotype was seen a handful of times. The CDR3 region is CASSRRRVETGELFF. The DNA of the CDR3 is TGTGCCAGCAGCCGACGACGGGTTGAAACCGGGGAGCTGTTTTTT. The chain couples TRBV6-2 or TRBV6-3 to TRBJ2-2; no definite D call. The V gene lost 6 bases and the J gene lost 5 bases, with 16 bases spanning the gap. The CDR3 is made up of 15 amino acids. CDR1 is MNHEY and CDR2 is SVGEGT in the germline V gene.